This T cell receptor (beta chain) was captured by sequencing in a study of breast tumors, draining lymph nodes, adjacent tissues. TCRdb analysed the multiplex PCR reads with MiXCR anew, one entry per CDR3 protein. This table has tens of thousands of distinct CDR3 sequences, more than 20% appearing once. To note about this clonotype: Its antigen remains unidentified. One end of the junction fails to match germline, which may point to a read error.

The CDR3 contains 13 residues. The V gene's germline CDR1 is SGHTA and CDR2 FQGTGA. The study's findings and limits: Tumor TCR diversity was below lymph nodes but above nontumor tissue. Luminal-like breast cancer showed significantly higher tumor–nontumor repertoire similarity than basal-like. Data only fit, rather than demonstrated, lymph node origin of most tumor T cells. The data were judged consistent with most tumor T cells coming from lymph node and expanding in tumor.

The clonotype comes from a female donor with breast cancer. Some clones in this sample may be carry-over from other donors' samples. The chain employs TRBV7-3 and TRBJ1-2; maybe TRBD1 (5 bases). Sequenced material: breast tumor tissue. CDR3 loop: CASSLNGDLGYTF. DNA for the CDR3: TGTGCCAGTAGCTTAAACGGGGACCTCGGCTACACCTTC.